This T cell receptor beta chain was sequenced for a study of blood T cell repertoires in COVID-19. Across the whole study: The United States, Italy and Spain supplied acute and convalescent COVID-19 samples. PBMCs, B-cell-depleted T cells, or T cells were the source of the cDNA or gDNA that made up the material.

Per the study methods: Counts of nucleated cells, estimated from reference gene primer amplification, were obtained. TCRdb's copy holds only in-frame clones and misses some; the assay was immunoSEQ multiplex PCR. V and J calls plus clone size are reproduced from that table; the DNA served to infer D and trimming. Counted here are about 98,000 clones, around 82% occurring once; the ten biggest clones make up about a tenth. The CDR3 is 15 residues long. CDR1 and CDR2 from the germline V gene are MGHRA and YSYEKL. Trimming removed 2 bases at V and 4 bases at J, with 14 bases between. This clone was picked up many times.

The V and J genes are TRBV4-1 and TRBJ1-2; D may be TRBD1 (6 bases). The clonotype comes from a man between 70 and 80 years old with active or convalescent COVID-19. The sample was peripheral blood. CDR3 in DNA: TGCGCCAGCAGCCAAAGAACGGACAGAGGCTATGGCTACACCTTC. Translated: CASSQRTDRGYGYTF.